A selection of T cell receptor beta chains follows, all from one sample in a study of vaccination effects on CD4 cells after COVID-19. Assay used: immunoSEQ multiplex PCR; TCRdb lists only in-frame clones, some missing. The sample lists 35,000 to 55,000 clones; approximately 81% were seen once. No antigen has been assigned to these receptors. Sequencing used CD4+ T cells from PBMCs cultured with a peptide pool, obtained before COVID-19 vaccination. The receptors stem from a human donor who had a prior SARS-CoV-2 infection. Both conserved end residues are part of each CDR3.

len: 14
v_gene: TRBV7-7
j_gene: TRBJ2-5
CDR3aa: CASSLQFSEETQYF

len: 13
v_gene: TRBV5-1
j_gene: TRBJ2-3
CDR3aa: CASSSQGADTQYF

len: 16
v_gene: TRBV4-1
j_gene: TRBJ2-3
CDR3aa: CASSQEPSGGADTQYF

len: 14
v_gene: TRBV7-9
j_gene: TRBJ2-1
CDR3aa: CASSPASSYNEQFF

len: 14
v_gene: TRBV2
j_gene: TRBJ2-3
CDR3aa: CASSRTGGTDTQYF

len: 16
v_gene: TRBV15
j_gene: TRBJ1-1
CDR3aa: CATSRDQGGLNTEAFF

len: 16
v_gene: TRBV6-2/TRBV6-3
j_gene: TRBJ1-5
CDR3aa: CASSYTRVYSNQPQHF

len: 14
v_gene: TRBV6-5
j_gene: TRBJ2-2
CDR3aa: CASSLWGGAGELFF

len: 15
v_gene: TRBV14
j_gene: TRBJ2-2
CDR3aa: CASSRGTTNTGELFF

len: 13
v_gene: TRBV10-1
j_gene: TRBJ1-2
CDR3aa: CASSEGFSYGYTF

len: 11
v_gene: TRBV5-4
j_gene: TRBJ1-1
CDR3aa: CASSLQGEAFF

len: 14
v_gene: TRBV27
j_gene: TRBJ2-5
CDR3aa: CASSSGQGRETQYF

len: 13
v_gene: TRBV5-6
j_gene: TRBJ2-5
CDR3aa: CASSLGHRGTQYF

len: 17
v_gene: TRBV24-1
j_gene: TRBJ2-2
CDR3aa: CATSDAGLAHFTGELFF

len: 17
v_gene: TRBV30
j_gene: TRBJ2-7
CDR3aa: CAWSGTPGQGTSYEQYF

len: 14
v_gene: TRBV10-3
j_gene: TRBJ1-5
CDR3aa: CAISDVGGVQPQHF

len: 14
v_gene: TRBV7-2
j_gene: TRBJ2-1
CDR3aa: CASSEKRSGGEQFF

len: 12
v_gene: TRBV27
j_gene: TRBJ1-5
CDR3aa: CASSFLGQPQHF

len: 13
v_gene: TRBV7-2
j_gene: TRBJ2-3
CDR3aa: CASSFQGADTQYF

len: 14
v_gene: TRBV15
j_gene: TRBJ1-5
CDR3aa: CATSRGTRNQPQHF

len: 12
v_gene: TRBV2
j_gene: TRBJ2-7
CDR3aa: CASGRERSDKYF

len: 13
v_gene: TRBV30
j_gene: TRBJ1-1
CDR3aa: CAWSPRRNTEAFF

len: 13
v_gene: TRBV7-3
j_gene: TRBJ2-5
CDR3aa: CASSSDRAGTQYF

len: 14
v_gene: TRBV9
j_gene: TRBJ2-7
CDR3aa: CASSKRAGNYEQYF

len: 15
v_gene: TRBV11-2
j_gene: TRBJ1-1
CDR3aa: CASSIMEGRVTEAFF

len: 14
v_gene: TRBV6-6
j_gene: TRBJ2-1
CDR3aa: CASTSASGREEQFF

len: 15
v_gene: TRBV7-2
j_gene: TRBJ2-1
CDR3aa: CASSSIGQSYNEQFF

len: 15
v_gene: TRBV6-6
j_gene: TRBJ2-7
CDR3aa: CASSERNRRSYEQYF

len: 18
v_gene: TRBV5-1
j_gene: TRBJ2-6
CDR3aa: CASSLDRTLYSGANVLTF

len: 16
v_gene: TRBV12-5
j_gene: TRBJ2-5
CDR3aa: CASGLGFHEGPETQYF

len: 14
v_gene: TRBV7-9
j_gene: TRBJ1-4
CDR3aa: CASSPDREDEKLFF

len: 15
v_gene: TRBV5-4
j_gene: TRBJ1-4
CDR3aa: CASSARGTGNEKLFF

len: 14
v_gene: TRBV6-4
j_gene: TRBJ2-1
CDR3aa: CASSVRHSYNEQFF

len: 12
v_gene: TRBV28
j_gene: TRBJ1-5
CDR3aa: CASSLVRQPQHF

len: 16
v_gene: TRBV24-1
j_gene: TRBJ2-7
CDR3aa: CATSGPKTSGKYEQYF

len: 14
v_gene: TRBV5-1
j_gene: TRBJ1-1
CDR3aa: CASSLEWGSTEAFF

len: 15
v_gene: TRBV30
j_gene: TRBJ2-2
CDR3aa: CAWSWGGTNTGELFF

len: 11
v_gene: TRBV7-9
j_gene: TRBJ1-1
CDR3aa: CASSHAGEAFF

len: 15
v_gene: TRBV5-1
j_gene: TRBJ2-7
CDR3aa: CASSLAAGGSYEQYF

len: 15
v_gene: TRBV2
j_gene: TRBJ2-7
CDR3aa: CASSVFGQGASEQYF

len: 13
v_gene: TRBV27
j_gene: TRBJ1-1
CDR3aa: CASKLYFNTEAFF

len: 18
v_gene: TRBV27
j_gene: TRBJ1-4
CDR3aa: CASFTRWEGSGVNEKLFF

len: 15
v_gene: TRBV7-3
j_gene: TRBJ2-1
CDR3aa: CASSLTSRGNNEQFF

len: 16
v_gene: TRBV3-1/TRBV3-2
j_gene: TRBJ1-5
CDR3aa: CASSQGPGHYNQPQHF

len: 15
v_gene: TRBV2
j_gene: TRBJ2-1
CDR3aa: CASSLTGSSYNEQFF

len: 15
v_gene: TRBV7-9
j_gene: TRBJ2-1
CDR3aa: CASSFQGENYNEQFF

len: 16
v_gene: TRBV6-6
j_gene: TRBJ1-6
CDR3aa: CASSSPLSQGNSPLHF

len: 13
v_gene: TRBV6-5
j_gene: TRBJ1-5
CDR3aa: CASSYAANQPQHF